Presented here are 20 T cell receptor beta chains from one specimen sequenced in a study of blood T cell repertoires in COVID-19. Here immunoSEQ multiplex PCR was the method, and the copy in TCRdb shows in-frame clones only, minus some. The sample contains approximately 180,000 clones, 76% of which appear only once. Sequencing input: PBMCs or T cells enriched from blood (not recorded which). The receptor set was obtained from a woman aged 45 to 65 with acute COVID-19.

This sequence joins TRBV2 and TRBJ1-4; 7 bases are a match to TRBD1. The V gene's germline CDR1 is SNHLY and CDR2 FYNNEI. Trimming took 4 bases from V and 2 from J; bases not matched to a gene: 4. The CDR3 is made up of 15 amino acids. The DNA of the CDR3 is TGTGCCAGCAGTGTTTTACAGGGGACTAATGAAAAACTGTTTTTT. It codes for CASSVLQGTNEKLFF.

CDR3 sequence: CASSDTGGGYTF. The CDR3 nucleotides are TGTGCCAGCAGTGATACAGGTGGAGGCTACACCTTC. The rearrangement joins TRBV6-1 to TRBJ1-2; D is perhaps TRBD1 (5 bases). Germline assignment: CDR1 MNHNS and CDR2 SASEGT. Trimming shortened V by 3 bases and J by 8 bases, and 10 bases separated the two germline ends. CDR3 length: 12 amino acids.

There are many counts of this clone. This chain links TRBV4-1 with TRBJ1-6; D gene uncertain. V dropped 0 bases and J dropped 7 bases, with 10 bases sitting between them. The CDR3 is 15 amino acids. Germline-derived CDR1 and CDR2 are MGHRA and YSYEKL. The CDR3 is CASSQERARNSPLHF. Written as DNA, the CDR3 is TGCGCCAGCAGCCAAGAGAGGGCCAGGAATTCACCCCTCCACTTT.

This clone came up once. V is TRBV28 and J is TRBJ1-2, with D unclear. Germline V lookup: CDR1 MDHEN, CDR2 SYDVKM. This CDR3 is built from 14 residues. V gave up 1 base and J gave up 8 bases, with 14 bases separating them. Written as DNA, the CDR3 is TGTGCCAGCAGTTTATCCAGCAAGGTGGGCGGCTACACCTTC. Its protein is CASSLSSKVGGYTF.

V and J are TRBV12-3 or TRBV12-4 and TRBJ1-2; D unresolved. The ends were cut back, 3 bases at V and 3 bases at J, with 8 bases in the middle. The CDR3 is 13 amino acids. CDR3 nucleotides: TGTGCCAGCAGTTTGGACGGGGACTATGGCTACACCTTC. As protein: CASSLDGDYGYTF.

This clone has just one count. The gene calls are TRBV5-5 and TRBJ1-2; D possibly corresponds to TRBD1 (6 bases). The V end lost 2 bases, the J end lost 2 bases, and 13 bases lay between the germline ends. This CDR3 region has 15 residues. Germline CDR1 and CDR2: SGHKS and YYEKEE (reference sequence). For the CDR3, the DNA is TGTGCCAGCAGCTTAGGATTTCAGGGGAACTATGGCTACACCTTC. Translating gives CASSLGFQGNYGYTF.

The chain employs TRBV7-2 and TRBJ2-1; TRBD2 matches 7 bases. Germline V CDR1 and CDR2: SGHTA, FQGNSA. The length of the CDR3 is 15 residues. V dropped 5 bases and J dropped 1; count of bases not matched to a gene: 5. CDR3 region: CASSLGRGSYNEQFF. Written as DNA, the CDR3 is TGTGCCAGCAGCCTCGGGCGGGGGTCCTACAATGAGCAGTTCTTC.

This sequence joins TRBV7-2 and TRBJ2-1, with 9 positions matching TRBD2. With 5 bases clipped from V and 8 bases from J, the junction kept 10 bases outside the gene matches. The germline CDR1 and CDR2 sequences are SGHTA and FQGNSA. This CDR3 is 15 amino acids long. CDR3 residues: CASSGGGAFVHEQFF. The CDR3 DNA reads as TGTGCCAGCAGCGGCGGGGGGGCCTTTGTCCATGAGCAGTTCTTC.

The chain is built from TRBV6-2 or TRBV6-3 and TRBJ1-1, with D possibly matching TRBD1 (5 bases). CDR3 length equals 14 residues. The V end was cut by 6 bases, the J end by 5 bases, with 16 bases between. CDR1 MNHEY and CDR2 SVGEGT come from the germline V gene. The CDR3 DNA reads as TGTGCCAGCAGCCCCAGGGAGGTGTGGACTGAAGCTTTCTTT. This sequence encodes CASSPREVWTEAFF.

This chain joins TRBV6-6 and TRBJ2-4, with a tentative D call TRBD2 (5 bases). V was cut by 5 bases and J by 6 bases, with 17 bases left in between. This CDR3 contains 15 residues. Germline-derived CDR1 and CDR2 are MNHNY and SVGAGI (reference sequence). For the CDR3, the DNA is TGTGCCAGCAGTCCCTTACCTAGCCTGGGAAACATTCAGTACTTC. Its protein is CASSPLPSLGNIQYF.

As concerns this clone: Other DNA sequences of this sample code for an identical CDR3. The DNA of the CDR3 is TGTGCCAGCAGCTTCTCAGGGGGCTATGGCTACACCTTC. This gives the protein CASSFSGGYGYTF. This sequence joins TRBV7-2 and TRBJ1-2; TRBD1 aligns across 7 bases. J gave up 4 bases and V 3 bases, and 2 bases lay outside the gene matches. This CDR3 has 13 residues. Germline V gives CDR1 SGHTA, CDR2 FQGNSA. Full variable domain (missing parts from reference TRBV7-2 and TRBJ1-2): GAGVSQSPSNKVTEKGKDVELRCDPISGHTALYWYRQSLGQGLEFLIYFQGNSAPDKSGLPSDRFSAERTGGSVSTLTIQRTQQEDSAVYLCASSFSGGYGYTFGSGTRLTVV.

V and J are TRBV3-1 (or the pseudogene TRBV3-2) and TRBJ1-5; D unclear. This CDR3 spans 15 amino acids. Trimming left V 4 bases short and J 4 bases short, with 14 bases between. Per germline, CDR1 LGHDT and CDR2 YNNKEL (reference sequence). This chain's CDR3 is CASSPLAGTNQPQHF. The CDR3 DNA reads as TGTGCCAGCAGCCCCCTTGCGGGCACGAATCAGCCCCAGCATTTT.

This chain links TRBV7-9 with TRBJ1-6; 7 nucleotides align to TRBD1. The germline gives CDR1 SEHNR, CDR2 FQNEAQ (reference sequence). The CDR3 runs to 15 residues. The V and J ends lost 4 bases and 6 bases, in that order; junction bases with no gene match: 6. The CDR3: CASSSRQGSNSPLHF. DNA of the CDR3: TGTGCCAGCAGCTCGAGACAGGGTTCTAATTCACCCCTCCACTTT.

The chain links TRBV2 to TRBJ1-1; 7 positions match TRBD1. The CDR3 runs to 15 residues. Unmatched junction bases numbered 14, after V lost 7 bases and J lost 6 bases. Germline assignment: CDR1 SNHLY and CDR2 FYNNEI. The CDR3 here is CASIRQGGKVPEAFF. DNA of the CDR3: TGTGCCAGCATCCGACAGGGAGGAAAGGTGCCTGAAGCTTTCTTT.

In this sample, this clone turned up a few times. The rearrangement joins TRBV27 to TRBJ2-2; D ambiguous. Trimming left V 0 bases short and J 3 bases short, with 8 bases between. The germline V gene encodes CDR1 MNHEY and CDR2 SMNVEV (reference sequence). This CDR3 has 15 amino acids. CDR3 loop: CASSLSTPDTGELFF. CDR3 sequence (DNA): TGTGCCAGCAGTTTATCGACACCGGACACCGGGGAGCTGTTTTTT.

CDR3 region: CASSRDSPGSTNEKLFF. The CDR3 DNA follows: TGTGCCAGCTCACGGGACAGTCCGGGCTCAACTAATGAAAAACTGTTTTTT. V is TRBV18 and J is TRBJ1-4; 7 nucleotides align to TRBD1. Germline-derived CDR1 and CDR2 are KGHSH and LQKENI. The CDR3 is made up of 17 amino acids. V lost 4 bases, J lost 0 bases, and 8 bases stayed unmatched.

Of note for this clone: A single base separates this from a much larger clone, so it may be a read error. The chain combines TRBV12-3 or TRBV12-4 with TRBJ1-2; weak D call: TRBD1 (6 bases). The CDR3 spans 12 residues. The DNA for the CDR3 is TGTGCCAGCACTACGGACAGCTATGACTACACCTTC. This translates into CASTTDSYDYTF.

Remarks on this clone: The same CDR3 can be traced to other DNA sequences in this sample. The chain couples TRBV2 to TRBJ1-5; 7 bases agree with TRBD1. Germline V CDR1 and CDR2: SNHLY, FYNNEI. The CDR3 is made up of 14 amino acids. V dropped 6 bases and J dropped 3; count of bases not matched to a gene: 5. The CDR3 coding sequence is TGTGCCAGCAGGGGGGACAGCCTCAATCAGCCCCAGCATTTT. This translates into CASRGDSLNQPQHF.

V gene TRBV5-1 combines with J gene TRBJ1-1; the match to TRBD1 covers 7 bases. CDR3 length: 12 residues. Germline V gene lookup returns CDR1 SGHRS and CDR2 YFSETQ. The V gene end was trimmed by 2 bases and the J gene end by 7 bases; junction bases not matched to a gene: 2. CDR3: CASSLQGNEAFF. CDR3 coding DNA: TGCGCCAGCAGCTTACAGGGGAATGAAGCTTTCTTT.

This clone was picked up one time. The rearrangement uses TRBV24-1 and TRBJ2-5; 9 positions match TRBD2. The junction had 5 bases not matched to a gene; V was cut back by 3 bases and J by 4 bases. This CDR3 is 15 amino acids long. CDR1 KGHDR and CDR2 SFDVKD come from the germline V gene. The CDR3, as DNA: TGTGCCACCAGTGATCCTAGCGGGGAGGGAGAGACCCAGTACTTC. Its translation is CATSDPSGEGETQYF.